The clone carrying this T cell receptor (beta chain) occurred a few times. Its specificity is not known. V shed 5 bases and J shed 10 bases, with 17 bases lying between them. CDR3 length: 13 amino acids. Making use of molecular barcodes, quantitative 5'-RACE generated TCR beta libraries. TCRdb re-analysed the 5' RACE reads in MiXCR, keeping a single row per CDR3 protein. Of fewer than 650,000 distinct CDR3 sequences listed, roughly an eighth are singletons. This sample stems from a study of CD8 T cells in ankylosing spondylitis. Study-wide findings and caveats: In ankylosing spondylitis patients, matched synovial fluid reportedly showed significant enrichment of disease-linked clones. CD8+ disease-linked clones were present at relatively low frequencies in blood. Seemingly distinctive of ankylosing spondylitis blood was a TCR beta motif formed by eight highly homologous variants. Prior literature has documented some motif variants in synovial fluid and blood from reactive arthritis.

The sequenced sample consisted of blood, either unsorted or a sorted T cell fraction (not recorded which). J is TRBJ1-2 and V is TRBV12-3 or TRBV12-4, with D tentatively TRBD1 (5 bases). This TCR came from a male donor with ankylosing spondylitis. CDR3 sequence (DNA): TGTGCCAGCAGTCCCGGGACCTCTATCCCCTACACCTTC. It codes for CASSPGTSIPYTF.